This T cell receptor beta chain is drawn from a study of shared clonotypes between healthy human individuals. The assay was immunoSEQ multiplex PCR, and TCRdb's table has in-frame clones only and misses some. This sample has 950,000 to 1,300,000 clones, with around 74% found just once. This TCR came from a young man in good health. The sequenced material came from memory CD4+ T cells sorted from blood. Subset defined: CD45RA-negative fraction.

The CDR3 sequence: CASSPNDYEQYF. DNA of the CDR3: TGTGCCAGCAGCCCAAACGACTACGAGCAGTACTTC. This chain joins TRBV7-9 and TRBJ2-7; D is unclear. The CDR3 spans 12 residues. V was clipped by 5 bases and J by 3 bases, with 8 bases between them. Germline-derived CDR1 and CDR2 are SEHNR and FQNEAQ (reference sequence).